This is a list of T cell receptor beta chains from one sample in a study of metastatic and nonmetastatic thyroid tumors. TCRdb re-processed the PCR reads through MiXCR. Of tens of thousands of clones detected, over 10% appear once; the ten largest clones hold roughly 5%. The sequencing sample was made of blood. Source of these receptors: a female donor with papillary thyroid cancer or a benign thyroid nodule (not recorded which). Some clones in this sample may be carry-over from other donors' samples. The CDR3 runs from the conserved cysteine through the conserved F or W. Each record gives: V gene, clone size, D gene, J gene, CDR3 protein, CDR3 DNA. A D gene is named only where the DNA matches it firmly. Clone size is shown for a subset of rows, as once, few, many or a class of expanded clone.

v_gene: TRBV7-9; abundance: many; d_gene: NA; j_gene: TRBJ2-1; CDR3aa: CASSLGPGVNEQFF; CDR3nt: TGTGCCAGCAGCTTAGGGCCAGGAGTCAATGAGCAGTTCTTC
v_gene: TRBV4-1; abundance: many; d_gene: NA; j_gene: TRBJ2-5; CDR3aa: CASSQESGGGETQYF; CDR3nt: TGCGCCAGCAGCCAAGAGAGTGGGGGCGGGGAGACCCAGTACTTC
v_gene: TRBV9; abundance: many; d_gene: NA; j_gene: TRBJ1-3; CDR3aa: CASSPKTSSSGNTIYF; CDR3nt: TGTGCCAGCAGCCCCAAAACTTCTTCCTCCGGAAACACCATATATTTT
v_gene: TRBV7-9; abundance: many; d_gene: NA; j_gene: TRBJ2-3; CDR3aa: CASSPRGGTSTDTQYF; CDR3nt: TGTGCCAGCAGCCCCCGAGGGGGGACTAGCACAGATACGCAGTATTTT
v_gene: TRBV7-9; abundance: NA; d_gene: NA; j_gene: TRBJ2-7; CDR3aa: CASILSGAGFYEQYF; CDR3nt: TGTGCCAGCATTCTATCCGGGGCAGGGTTTTACGAGCAGTACTTC
v_gene: TRBV7-2; abundance: many; d_gene: NA; j_gene: TRBJ2-7; CDR3aa: CASRDGPTYEQYF; CDR3nt: TGTGCCAGCCGGGATGGCCCAACCTACGAGCAGTACTTC
v_gene: TRBV7-9; abundance: many; d_gene: NA; j_gene: TRBJ1-1; CDR3aa: CASSPPGGGYWRTTEAFF; CDR3nt: TGTGCCAGCAGCCCGCCTGGTGGGGGGTATTGGAGGACCACTGAAGCTTTCTTT
v_gene: TRBV6-2/TRBV6-3; abundance: medium-sized; d_gene: NA; j_gene: TRBJ2-2; CDR3aa: CASSVTETGELFF; CDR3nt: TGTGCCAGCAGCGTCACAGAAACCGGGGAGCTGTTTTTT
v_gene: TRBV6-4; abundance: medium-sized; d_gene: NA; j_gene: TRBJ2-2; CDR3aa: CASSDSSTGELFF; CDR3nt: TGTGCCAGCAGTGACTCGAGCACCGGGGAGCTGTTTTTT
v_gene: TRBV27; abundance: many; d_gene: NA; j_gene: TRBJ1-5; CDR3aa: CASSLLGAPQPQHF; CDR3nt: TGTGCCAGCAGTTTACTAGGGGCGCCTCAGCCCCAGCATTTT
v_gene: TRBV7-2; abundance: many; d_gene: TRBD2; j_gene: TRBJ2-7; CDR3aa: CASSLEGLAGHEQYF; CDR3nt: TGTGCCAGCAGCTTAGAGGGCCTAGCGGGACACGAGCAGTACTTC
v_gene: TRBV5-1; abundance: many; d_gene: NA; j_gene: TRBJ1-1; CDR3aa: CASGLSEGEAFF; CDR3nt: TGCGCCAGCGGACTCTCAGAAGGCGAAGCTTTCTTT
v_gene: TRBV20-1; abundance: medium-sized; d_gene: NA; j_gene: TRBJ1-5; CDR3aa: CSARSDNQPQHF; CDR3nt: TGCAGTGCTAGATCGGATAATCAGCCCCAGCATTTT
v_gene: TRBV13; abundance: many; d_gene: TRBD1; j_gene: TRBJ2-3; CDR3aa: CASSLNRGMDTQYF; CDR3nt: TGTGCCAGCAGCTTAAACAGGGGTATGGATACGCAGTATTTT
v_gene: TRBV7-2; abundance: many; d_gene: TRBD1; j_gene: TRBJ1-4; CDR3aa: CASSPRTGGGEKLFF; CDR3nt: TGTGCCAGCAGCCCAAGGACAGGTGGAGGCGAAAAACTGTTTTTT
v_gene: TRBV5-1; abundance: medium-sized; d_gene: NA; j_gene: TRBJ2-6; CDR3aa: CASSFQGSGANVLTF; CDR3nt: TGCGCCAGCAGCTTTCAGGGTTCTGGGGCCAACGTCCTGACTTTC
v_gene: TRBV3-1; abundance: many; d_gene: NA; j_gene: TRBJ1-2; CDR3aa: CASSPSDTFNGYTF; CDR3nt: TGTGCCAGCAGCCCTTCGGACACGTTTAATGGCTACACCTTC
v_gene: TRBV20-1; abundance: many; d_gene: TRBD2; j_gene: TRBJ2-2; CDR3aa: CSVSGSGDDTGELFF; CDR3nt: TGCAGTGTCTCGGGTAGCGGGGATGACACCGGGGAGCTGTTTTTT
v_gene: TRBV5-1; abundance: once; d_gene: NA; j_gene: TRBJ2-1; CDR3aa: CASSLEGAISYNEQFF; CDR3nt: TGCGCCAGCAGCTTGGAAGGGGCTATCTCCTACAATGAGCAGTTCTTC
v_gene: TRBV28; abundance: NA; d_gene: TRBD1; j_gene: TRBJ2-5; CDR3aa: CASVPRGQGVFETQYF; CDR3nt: TGTGCCAGCGTTCCAAGAGGACAGGGGGTTTTTGAGACCCAGTACTTC
v_gene: TRBV6-5; abundance: many; d_gene: TRBD1; j_gene: TRBJ1-2; CDR3aa: CASSYLRGGDYGYTF; CDR3nt: TGTGCCAGCAGTTACCTAAGAGGGGGCGACTATGGCTACACCTTC
v_gene: TRBV7-9; abundance: many; d_gene: NA; j_gene: TRBJ1-3; CDR3aa: CASSLFGGRGYSGNTIYF; CDR3nt: TGTGCCAGCAGCTTATTTGGGGGCAGAGGATACTCTGGAAACACCATATATTTT
v_gene: TRBV4-3; abundance: medium-sized; d_gene: NA; j_gene: TRBJ2-6; CDR3aa: CASSQEGGAGANVLTF; CDR3nt: TGCGCCAGCAGCCAAGAAGGCGGGGCTGGGGCCAACGTCCTGACTTTC
v_gene: TRBV3-1; abundance: many; d_gene: NA; j_gene: TRBJ2-1; CDR3aa: CASSQVQNEQFF; CDR3nt: TGTGCCAGCAGCCAAGTCCAAAATGAGCAGTTCTTC
v_gene: TRBV10-3; abundance: few; d_gene: NA; j_gene: TRBJ2-7; CDR3aa: CAISVDVPGSYGRYF; CDR3nt: TGTGCCATCAGTGTCGACGTCCCAGGCTCCTACGGGCGGTACTTC
v_gene: TRBV12-3/TRBV12-4; abundance: many; d_gene: NA; j_gene: TRBJ2-3; CDR3aa: CASSPGLTTDTQYF; CDR3nt: TGTGCCAGCAGTCCAGGACTTACCACAGATACGCAGTATTTT
v_gene: TRBV6-1; abundance: few; d_gene: NA; j_gene: TRBJ2-1; CDR3aa: CASKFAVHNEQFF; CDR3nt: TGTGCCAGCAAATTCGCAGTGCACAATGAACAGTTCTTC
v_gene: TRBV5-1; abundance: NA; d_gene: NA; j_gene: TRBJ2-7; CDR3aa: CASSHKFSSSYEQYF; CDR3nt: TGCGCCAGCAGCCACAAGTTTTCCTCCTCCTACGAGCAGTACTTC
v_gene: TRBV4-2; abundance: many; d_gene: TRBD2; j_gene: TRBJ2-5; CDR3aa: CASSQGLAVETQYF; CDR3nt: TGTGCCAGCAGCCAAGGACTAGCGGTTGAGACCCAGTACTTC
v_gene: TRBV13; abundance: many; d_gene: TRBD2; j_gene: TRBJ2-3; CDR3aa: CASSFLTSGSGADTQYF; CDR3nt: TGTGCCAGCAGCTTTCTGACTAGCGGGAGTGGGGCAGATACGCAGTATTTT
v_gene: TRBV7-6; abundance: NA; d_gene: NA; j_gene: TRBJ2-7; CDR3aa: CASSPPSGCAYEQYF; CDR3nt: TGTGCCAGCAGCCCCCCCAGCGGTTGCGCCTACGAGCAGTACTTC
v_gene: TRBV27; abundance: medium-sized; d_gene: NA; j_gene: TRBJ1-1; CDR3aa: CASSPHGGNTEAFF; CDR3nt: TGTGCCAGCAGTCCTCATGGGGGGAACACTGAAGCTTTCTTT
v_gene: TRBV27; abundance: few; d_gene: TRBD1; j_gene: TRBJ1-1; CDR3aa: CASSLGGQGTTEDLF; CDR3nt: TGTGCCAGCAGTTTGGGGGGACAGGGGACCACTGAAGATTTATTT
v_gene: TRBV20-1; abundance: NA; d_gene: NA; j_gene: TRBJ2-7; CDR3aa: CSARETGAVPAEQYF; CDR3nt: TGCAGTGCTAGAGAAACGGGGGCAGTCCCGGCGGAGCAGTACTTC
v_gene: TRBV11-2; abundance: medium-sized; d_gene: NA; j_gene: TRBJ1-1; CDR3aa: CASSTPDGVNTEAFF; CDR3nt: TGTGCCAGCAGCACGCCGGACGGAGTGAACACTGAAGCTTTCTTT
v_gene: TRBV6-1; abundance: many; d_gene: NA; j_gene: TRBJ2-1; CDR3aa: CASSRDDGAYNEQFF; CDR3nt: TGTGCCAGCAGTCGGGACGACGGTGCCTACAATGAGCAGTTCTTC
v_gene: TRBV6-2/TRBV6-3; abundance: many; d_gene: TRBD2; j_gene: TRBJ2-7; CDR3aa: CASSYSREGYEQYF; CDR3nt: TGTGCCAGCAGTTACTCGCGGGAGGGATACGAGCAGTACTTC
v_gene: TRBV20-1; abundance: many; d_gene: NA; j_gene: TRBJ1-4; CDR3aa: CSASQQAMGEKLFF; CDR3nt: TGCAGTGCTAGCCAACAGGCGATGGGTGAAAAACTGTTTTTT
v_gene: TRBV28; abundance: many; d_gene: NA; j_gene: TRBJ1-2; CDR3aa: CASRTLDSGTPNYGYTF; CDR3nt: TGTGCCAGCAGGACTCTAGATTCCGGGACGCCAAACTATGGCTACACCTTC
v_gene: TRBV20-1; abundance: many; d_gene: NA; j_gene: TRBJ1-4; CDR3aa: CSAMPERPGKLFF; CDR3nt: TGCAGTGCTATGCCGGAAAGGCCCGGAAAACTGTTTTTT
v_gene: TRBV7-6; abundance: many; d_gene: NA; j_gene: TRBJ1-3; CDR3aa: CASSLVSSLGTGNTIYF; CDR3nt: TGTGCCAGCAGCTTAGTGTCTAGTTTAGGAACTGGAAACACCATATATTTT
v_gene: TRBV6-5; abundance: many; d_gene: TRBD2; j_gene: TRBJ2-7; CDR3aa: CASSGTSGRAYKGSYEQYF; CDR3nt: TGTGCCAGTTCCGGGACTAGCGGGAGAGCCTATAAAGGCTCCTACGAGCAGTACTTC
v_gene: TRBV28; abundance: few; d_gene: TRBD2; j_gene: TRBJ2-3; CDR3aa: CASSSRIAGGVYTQYF; CDR3nt: TGTGCCAGCAGTTCTAGAATAGCGGGAGGGGTTTATACGCAGTATTTT
v_gene: TRBV5-1; abundance: many; d_gene: NA; j_gene: TRBJ2-5; CDR3aa: CASSLGDLQGRWETQYF; CDR3nt: TGCGCCAGCAGCTTGGGGGACTTACAGGGGCGGTGGGAGACCCAGTACTTC
v_gene: TRBV9; abundance: many; d_gene: NA; j_gene: TRBJ2-6; CDR3aa: CASDVGSGANVLTF; CDR3nt: TGTGCCAGCGACGTAGGGTCTGGGGCCAACGTCCTGACTTTC
v_gene: TRBV6-1; abundance: many; d_gene: NA; j_gene: TRBJ2-1; CDR3aa: CASSYIRGTHNEQFF; CDR3nt: TGTGCCAGCAGTTATATAAGGGGTACCCACAATGAGCAGTTCTTC
v_gene: TRBV6-1; abundance: few; d_gene: TRBD1; j_gene: TRBJ1-2; CDR3aa: CAGRRIRDRGLGYGYTF; CDR3nt: TGTGCCGGAAGGAGGATCCGGGACAGGGGGCTTGGCTATGGCTACACCTTC
v_gene: TRBV6-1; abundance: few; d_gene: TRBD1; j_gene: TRBJ2-7; CDR3aa: CASTNCDRGEQYF; CDR3nt: TGTGCCAGCACGAATTGTGACAGGGGCGAGCAGTACTTC
v_gene: TRBV28; abundance: NA; d_gene: TRBD1; j_gene: TRBJ2-7; CDR3aa: CASSPEQGRASSYEQYF; CDR3nt: TGTGCCAGCAGTCCCGAACAGGGGCGAGCCTCTTCCTACGAGCAGTACTTC
v_gene: TRBV6-1; abundance: many; d_gene: NA; j_gene: TRBJ2-2; CDR3aa: CASKWGSSEENTGELFF; CDR3nt: TGTGCCAGCAAGTGGGGCAGTTCGGAGGAGAACACCGGGGAGCTGTTTTTT